This T cell receptor beta chain was profiled in a study of blood T cell repertoires in COVID-19. Study as a whole: Sites in the United States, Italy and Spain provided acute and convalescent COVID-19 samples. Sample material is recorded as cDNA or gDNA derived from T cells, B-cell-depleted T cells, or PBMCs.

Patients from Seattle were sampled longitudinally, starting during active infection. This clone has only one observation. Per the original methods: Estimation of nucleated cell counts relied on the amplification of reference gene primers. The repertoire was sequenced with immunoSEQ multiplex PCR; TCRdb's copy has only in-frame clones and lacks some. The D gene and trimming were derived from the DNA, and the V and J assignments and clone size from that table. The repertoire has approximately 300,000 clones, 75% to 95% of them found once; the top ten carry roughly 7.3%. The sample comprised peripheral blood. The source is a woman aged 30 to 39 with COVID-19, enrolled during active disease.

CDR3 amino acids: CASSLALQGRETQYF. In nucleotides, the CDR3 is TGTGCCAGCAGCTTGGCCCTACAGGGGAGGGAGACCCAGTACTTC. This chain connects TRBV5-5 to TRBJ2-5; D perhaps matches TRBD1 (7 bases). The V and J ends lost 0 bases and 5 bases respectively, with 14 bases between them. The CDR3 sequence is 15 residues long. CDR1 and CDR2 (germline): SGHKS, YYEKEE (reference sequence).